The 26 T cell receptor beta chains below all came from one sample that was sequenced in a study of T-cell reconstitution after alpha-beta-depleted transplantation in children. Unique molecular identifiers were incorporated into the prepared TCRbeta library. TCRdb redid the calling of the PCR reads with MiXCR, one entry per CDR3 protein. The repertoire includes about 980,000 distinct CDR3 sequences, 25% to 30% of them detected once, and 28% sits in the top ten. Here the sequenced sample was PBMCs, mostly from graft donor cells, taken 360 days after TCRalphabeta/CD19-depleted stem cell transplant. The receptors here all came from a boy in the first two years of life who had a stem cell transplant for SCID, so the T cells may come from the graft donor.

This clonotype was seen a handful of times. V and J are TRBV4-3 and TRBJ1-2, with D tentatively TRBD1 (5 bases). V lost 0 bases, J lost 5 bases, and 16 bases lay in between. CDR1 and CDR2 from the germline V gene are LGHNA and YSLEER. The CDR3 runs 16 residues. The DNA of the CDR3 is TGCGCCAGCAGCCAAGATGAGGGCAGGGTCCCATATGGCTACACCTTC. Amino acids: CASSQDEGRVPYGYTF.

The chain has TRBV6-5 and TRBJ2-7; TRBD2 is a possible D gene (6 bases). Trimming pared 2 bases from V and 2 bases from J, leaving 13 bases between. The V gene's germline CDR1 is MNHEY and CDR2 SVGAGI. The CDR3 totals 15 residues. CDR3 protein: CASSYRRGAPYEQYF. DNA of the CDR3: TGTGCCAGCAGTTACCGACGCGGGGCCCCCTACGAGCAGTACTTC.

This clonotype was seen repeatedly, ten times or more. The rearrangement joins TRBV28 to TRBJ1-2, with TRBD1 matching 8 bases. The CDR3 spans 15 residues. Per the germline V gene, CDR1 is MDHEN and CDR2 is SYDVKM. Trimming removed 5 bases from V and 7 bases from J; junction bases left unmatched: 12. The CDR3 region is CASSTNREQGGGYTF. CDR3 DNA: TGTGCCAGCAGTACGAATCGTGAACAGGGGGGTGGCTACACCTTC.

V is TRBV29-1 and J is TRBJ2-5; 7 nucleotides agree with TRBD1. Germline assignment: CDR1 SQVTM and CDR2 ANQGSEA. The CDR3 spans 15 residues. V lost 0 bases to trimming and J lost 4 bases; unmatched junction nucleotides: 8. As DNA, the CDR3 is TGCAGCGTTGAAGATTTTCAGACAGGGAGAGAGACCCAGTACTTC. Translating gives CSVEDFQTGRETQYF.

J is TRBJ2-5 and V is TRBV12-3 or TRBV12-4; no clear D. The CDR3 is made up of 13 amino acids. The V end lost 6 bases, the J end lost 5 bases, and 13 bases lay between the germline ends. CDR3 DNA: TGTGCCAGCAGCTTGCACGTCGGCGAGACCCAGTACTTC. Translation: CASSLHVGETQYF.

DNA of the CDR3: TGCAGCGCCAAGGGGGGCCACTATGGCTACACCTTC. Translation gives CSAKGGHYGYTF. The gene calls are TRBV29-1 and TRBJ1-2, with D perhaps matching TRBD1 (6 bases). This CDR3 spans 12 amino acids. V was trimmed by 7 bases and J by 3 bases, leaving 12 bases between them. CDR1 and CDR2 from the germline V gene are SQVTM and ANQGSEA.

The DNA of the CDR3 is TGTGCCATCAGTGAGTCTTACTACCGGGACACGCTCACAGATACGCAGTATTTT. Its translation: CAISESYYRDTLTDTQYF. This rearrangement joins TRBV10-3 to TRBJ2-3; TRBD1 is a possible D gene (6 bases). The germline V gene encodes CDR1 ENHRY and CDR2 SYGVKD. The CDR3 runs to 18 residues. V was shortened by 0 bases and J by 2 bases, with 18 bases between the two germline ends.

This clonotype occurred a few times. V gene TRBV19 combines with J gene TRBJ2-4; D gene unclear. Trimming took 4 bases from V and 2 from J, leaving 3 bases between them. CDR3 length: 12 amino acids. Germline loops: CDR1 LNHDA, CDR2 SQIVND (reference sequence). The CDR3 here is CASSRPKNIQYF. For the CDR3, the DNA is TGTGCCAGTAGTAGGCCCAAAAACATTCAGTACTTC.

A few counts support this clonotype. This sequence joins TRBV7-2 and TRBJ1-1; D is unresolved. The V gene's germline CDR1 is SGHTA and CDR2 FQGNSA. Trimming removed 1 base at V and 3 bases at J, with 6 bases between. The CDR3 totals 13 residues. The CDR3 DNA follows: TGTGCCAGCAGCTTAGGACTTGACACTGAAGCTTTCTTT. Protein sequence: CASSLGLDTEAFF.

The gene calls are TRBV24-1 and TRBJ2-1; D possibly corresponds to TRBD1 (6 bases). CDR1 and CDR2 from the germline V gene are KGHDR and SFDVKD. Deletions cut 9 bases from V and 3 bases from J, with 11 bases between. The CDR3 totals 13 residues. CDR3 protein: CATGQMDYNEQFF. In nucleotides, the CDR3 is TGTGCCACCGGACAGATGGACTACAATGAGCAGTTCTTC.

The chain combines TRBV5-1 with TRBJ2-1; no clear D gene. Per germline, CDR1 SGHRS and CDR2 YFSETQ. The germline V and J ends were trimmed by 0 bases and 2 bases, with 9 bases remaining between them. The CDR3 is 15 amino acids. CDR3 nucleotides: TGCGCCAGCAGCTTGGAGCCTAGACCCTACAATGAGCAGTTCTTC. Amino acid sequence: CASSLEPRPYNEQFF.

V usage is TRBV18 and J usage is TRBJ2-5; no clear D. The CDR3 runs to 14 residues. V was shortened by 0 bases and J by 3 bases, with 8 bases between the two germline ends. Germline V gene sequence: CDR1 KGHSH, CDR2 LQKENI. The CDR3 bases are TGTGCCAGCTCACCACCTGTCAGGAAAGAGACCCAGTACTTC. Encoded protein: CASSPPVRKETQYF.

A few counts support this clonotype. The V gene is TRBV7-8, the J gene TRBJ1-2; D uncertain. The V and J ends lost 1 base and 3 bases respectively, with 12 bases between them. CDR3 length: 15 residues. Germline CDR1 and CDR2: SGHVS and FQNEAQ. The CDR3 here is CASSLGVLRDYGYTF. The CDR3 DNA is TGTGCCAGCAGCTTAGGCGTTCTGAGGGACTATGGCTACACCTTC.

The J gene is TRBJ2-1, the V gene TRBV12-3 or TRBV12-4; tentatively, D is TRBD1 (5 bases). V dropped 5 bases and J dropped 6 bases, with 11 bases sitting between them. The CDR3 is 13 residues long. The CDR3 is CASSRGRVNEQFF. The CDR3 DNA is TGTGCCAGCAGTCGAGGCAGGGTCAATGAGCAGTTCTTC.

This clonotype turned up a few times. The chain links TRBV2 to TRBJ2-2, with D perhaps matching TRBD2 (5 bases). The CDR3 has 14 residues. The V gene's germline CDR1 is SNHLY and CDR2 FYNNEI. The germline V and J ends were trimmed by 5 bases and 0 bases, with 7 bases remaining between them. CDR3 DNA: TGTGCCAGCAGTCGTAGCGCGAACACCGGGGAGCTGTTTTTT. Its protein product is CASSRSANTGELFF.

The chain has TRBV4-2 and TRBJ2-2, with D perhaps TRBD1 or TRBD2 (5 bases each). The V gene lost 0 bases and the J gene lost 8 bases, with 13 bases spanning the gap. This CDR3 has 15 amino acids. The V gene's germline CDR1 is LGHNA and CDR2 YNFKEQ. CDR3 residues: CASSQEIWGSGELFF. CDR3 nucleotides: TGTGCCAGCAGCCAAGAGATATGGGGGTCGGGGGAGCTGTTTTTT.

The chain joins TRBV15 to TRBJ2-7; D is ambiguous. Germline assignment: CDR1 LNHNV and CDR2 YYDKDF (reference sequence). This CDR3 is 16 amino acids long. Trimming left V 1 base short and J 4 bases short, with 17 bases between. The CDR3 spells CATSRVPNSAGYEQYF. The CDR3 nucleotides are TGTGCCACCAGCAGAGTTCCAAACAGCGCCGGTTACGAGCAGTACTTC.

CDR3 in amino acids: CSAGDWQTQYF. CDR3 in DNA: TGCAGTGCGGGGGACTGGCAGACCCAGTACTTC. The J gene is TRBJ2-5, the V gene TRBV20-1; D is perhaps TRBD2 (6 bases). Germline V lookup: CDR1 DFQATT, CDR2 SNEGSKA (reference sequence). The CDR3 runs 11 residues. Trimming took off 6 bases at V and 6 bases at J, with 11 bases between the two ends.

This clonotype showed up just a few times. V and J are TRBV12-3 or TRBV12-4 and TRBJ2-7, with 11 bases identical to TRBD1. The CDR3 runs to 15 residues. V shed 6 bases, J shed 4 bases, and the junction held 8 bases outside the gene matches. The CDR3 nucleotides read TGTGCCAGCAGAATGGACAGGGGGCCACGATACGAGCAGTACTTC. Translated, it gives CASRMDRGPRYEQYF.

On this clonotype itself: Germline and junction disagree at one end, which may indicate a read error. This rearrangement joins TRBV5-1 to TRBJ1-1; maybe TRBD1 (5 bases). CDR1 is SGHRS, CDR2 YFSETQ, per germline. The CDR3 is 15 amino acids. CDR3 nucleotides: TGTGCCAGCAGTCTAGGCCCGGGGGGGAACACTGAAGCTTTCTTT. It encodes CASSLGPGGNTEAFF.

This clonotype has more than one count but fewer than ten. The genes are TRBV12-3 or TRBV12-4 and TRBJ2-6; D may be TRBD1 or TRBD2 (5 bases each). The CDR3 has 13 residues. Trimming shortened V by 7 bases and J by 4 bases, and 8 bases separated the two germline ends. The CDR3 DNA reads TGTGCCAGCACGAGGGGCGGGGCCAACGTCCTGACTTTC. Protein sequence: CASTRGGANVLTF.

This clonotype has more than one count but fewer than ten. The chain couples TRBV11-2 to TRBJ2-1, with TRBD1 as a possible D gene (7 bases). The germline V gene has CDR1 SGHAT and CDR2 FQNNGV. This CDR3 is built from 13 residues. V was shortened by 5 bases and J by 11 bases, with 16 bases between the two germline ends. CDR3 DNA: TGTGCCAGCAGCGGACCCGCAGGGGGGAAGCAGTTCTTC. Translating gives CASSGPAGGKQFF.

This clonotype was recorded many times. The CDR3 nucleotides read TGTGCCAGCTCACCTCCGGGGAACACCGGGGAGCTGTTTTTT. It is translated as CASSPPGNTGELFF. The chain uses TRBV18 and TRBJ2-2; the D is unclear. This CDR3 is 14 amino acids long. The germline V and J ends were trimmed by 3 bases and 1 base, with 6 bases remaining between them. Germline CDR1 is KGHSH and CDR2 is LQKENI.

V and J are TRBV10-2 and TRBJ2-7; TRBD1 is a possible D gene (5 bases). Per the germline V gene, CDR1 is WSHSY and CDR2 is SAAADI. This CDR3 comprises 13 residues. V lost 1 base and J lost 4, with 8 bases in between. CDR3 nucleotides: TGCGCCAGCAGTGAGTTTAGGGGATACGAGCAGTACTTC. This translates into CASSEFRGYEQYF.

This clonotype was counted only a few times. The V gene is TRBV12-3 or TRBV12-4, the J gene TRBJ2-2; D uncertain. Trimming left V 4 bases short and J 4 bases short, with 13 bases between. The CDR3 sequence is 15 residues long. The chain's CDR3 is CASSSPRLGTGELFF. DNA for the CDR3: TGTGCCAGCAGTTCCCCACGACTGGGCACCGGGGAGCTGTTTTTT.

The J gene is TRBJ2-1, the V gene TRBV6-5; D tentatively reads TRBD1 or TRBD2 (6 bases each). In germline, CDR1 is MNHEY, CDR2 SVGAGI. V was pared by 2 bases and J by 9 bases, with 17 bases between. This CDR3 is built from 15 residues. CDR3 coding DNA: TGTGCCAGCAGTTACCCGAGGGGGGCCGGAGGTGAGCAGTTCTTC. It codes for CASSYPRGAGGEQFF.